The 8 T cell receptor beta chains below were found in one sample sequenced in a study of identical twins. Using its own MiXCR run on the 5' RACE reads, TCRdb lists one record per CDR3 protein. Of hundreds of thousands of distinct CDR3 sequences in the sample, approximately 24% are singletons; the top ten hold over 2.5%. A further study also used this sample, focusing on T cells expressing NK-cell markers.

What was sequenced was CD4+ T cells sorted from blood. The receptor source for this set is a woman aged 18-29 years in good health.

This chain uses TRBV15 with TRBJ1-1, with D uncertain. Trimming removed 3 bases at V and 2 bases at J, with 7 bases between. The CDR3 totals 13 residues. Germline V gene lookup returns CDR1 LNHNV and CDR2 YYDKDF (reference sequence). CDR3 loop: CATSSSTNTEAFF. The CDR3 DNA reads as TGTGCCACCAGCAGTTCTACAAACACTGAAGCTTTCTTT.

This clonotype has only a few counts. V is TRBV3-1 and J is TRBJ1-6; D might be TRBD1 (5 bases). The CDR3 runs to 15 residues. Trimming took 0 bases from V and 10 from J, leaving 13 bases between them. CDR1 LGHDT and CDR2 YNNKEL come from the germline V gene (reference sequence). The CDR3 nucleotides are TGTGCCAGCAGCCAAGACATGGGACCGGGATCACCCCTCCACTTT. It codes for CASSQDMGPGSPLHF.

This clonotype was seen more than once but under ten times. The V and J genes are TRBV12-3 or TRBV12-4 and TRBJ2-5; unclear D gene. The length of the CDR3 is 13 residues. Deletions cut 7 bases from V and 5 bases from J, with 14 bases between. CDR3 sequence: CASTSGPAETQYF. As DNA, the CDR3 is TGTGCCAGCACCTCCGGACCGGCGGAGACCCAGTACTTC.

This clonotype was detected a few times. This rearrangement joins TRBV3-1 to TRBJ2-2; TRBD2 agrees at 9 bases. V gave up 4 bases and J gave up 7 bases; unmatched junction bases: 7. Per germline, CDR1 LGHDT and CDR2 YNNKEL (reference sequence). This CDR3 has 15 amino acids. CDR3 in DNA: TGTGCCAGCAGCCTCCGCGGGGGGGCCAGCGGGGAGCTGTTTTTT. Translated: CASSLRGGASGELFF.

This clonotype has a handful of counts. The V gene is TRBV6-1, the J gene TRBJ2-4; D not certain. Per germline, CDR1 MNHNS and CDR2 SASEGT. The CDR3 runs to 12 residues. The ends were cut back, 2 bases at V and 9 bases at J, with 8 bases in the middle. CDR3 DNA sequence: TGTGCCAGCAGTGAACCCAGGATCATTCAGTACTTC. Protein sequence: CASSEPRIIQYF.

This chain connects TRBV7-2 to TRBJ2-5; D gene ambiguous. The V end was cut by 10 bases, the J end by 5 bases, with 17 bases between. Germline CDR1 is SGHTA and CDR2 is FQGNSA. The CDR3 runs to 13 residues. This CDR3 reads CATGRWAEETQYF. DNA for the CDR3: TGTGCCACCGGTCGGTGGGCAGAGGAGACCCAGTACTTC.

This clonotype showed up just once. The genes are TRBV20-1 and TRBJ2-3; 11 bases agree with TRBD2. From germline, CDR1 is DFQATT and CDR2 SNEGSKA (reference sequence). Trimming took 4 bases from V and 6 from J; bases not matched to a gene: 6. The CDR3 sequence is 14 residues long. DNA of the CDR3: TGCAGTGCTACTAGCGGGGGGCCCCCCGATACGCAGTATTTT. Translating gives CSATSGGPPDTQYF.

The genes are TRBV20-1 and TRBJ2-3, with 12 positions matching TRBD2. The CDR3 has 14 residues. Germline loops: CDR1 DFQATT, CDR2 SNEGSKA (reference sequence). V shed 5 bases, J shed 7 bases, and the junction held 7 bases outside the gene matches. The CDR3 sequence is CSAGLAGGTYTQYF. CDR3 nucleotides: TGCAGTGCTGGCCTAGCGGGGGGGACGTATACGCAGTATTTT.